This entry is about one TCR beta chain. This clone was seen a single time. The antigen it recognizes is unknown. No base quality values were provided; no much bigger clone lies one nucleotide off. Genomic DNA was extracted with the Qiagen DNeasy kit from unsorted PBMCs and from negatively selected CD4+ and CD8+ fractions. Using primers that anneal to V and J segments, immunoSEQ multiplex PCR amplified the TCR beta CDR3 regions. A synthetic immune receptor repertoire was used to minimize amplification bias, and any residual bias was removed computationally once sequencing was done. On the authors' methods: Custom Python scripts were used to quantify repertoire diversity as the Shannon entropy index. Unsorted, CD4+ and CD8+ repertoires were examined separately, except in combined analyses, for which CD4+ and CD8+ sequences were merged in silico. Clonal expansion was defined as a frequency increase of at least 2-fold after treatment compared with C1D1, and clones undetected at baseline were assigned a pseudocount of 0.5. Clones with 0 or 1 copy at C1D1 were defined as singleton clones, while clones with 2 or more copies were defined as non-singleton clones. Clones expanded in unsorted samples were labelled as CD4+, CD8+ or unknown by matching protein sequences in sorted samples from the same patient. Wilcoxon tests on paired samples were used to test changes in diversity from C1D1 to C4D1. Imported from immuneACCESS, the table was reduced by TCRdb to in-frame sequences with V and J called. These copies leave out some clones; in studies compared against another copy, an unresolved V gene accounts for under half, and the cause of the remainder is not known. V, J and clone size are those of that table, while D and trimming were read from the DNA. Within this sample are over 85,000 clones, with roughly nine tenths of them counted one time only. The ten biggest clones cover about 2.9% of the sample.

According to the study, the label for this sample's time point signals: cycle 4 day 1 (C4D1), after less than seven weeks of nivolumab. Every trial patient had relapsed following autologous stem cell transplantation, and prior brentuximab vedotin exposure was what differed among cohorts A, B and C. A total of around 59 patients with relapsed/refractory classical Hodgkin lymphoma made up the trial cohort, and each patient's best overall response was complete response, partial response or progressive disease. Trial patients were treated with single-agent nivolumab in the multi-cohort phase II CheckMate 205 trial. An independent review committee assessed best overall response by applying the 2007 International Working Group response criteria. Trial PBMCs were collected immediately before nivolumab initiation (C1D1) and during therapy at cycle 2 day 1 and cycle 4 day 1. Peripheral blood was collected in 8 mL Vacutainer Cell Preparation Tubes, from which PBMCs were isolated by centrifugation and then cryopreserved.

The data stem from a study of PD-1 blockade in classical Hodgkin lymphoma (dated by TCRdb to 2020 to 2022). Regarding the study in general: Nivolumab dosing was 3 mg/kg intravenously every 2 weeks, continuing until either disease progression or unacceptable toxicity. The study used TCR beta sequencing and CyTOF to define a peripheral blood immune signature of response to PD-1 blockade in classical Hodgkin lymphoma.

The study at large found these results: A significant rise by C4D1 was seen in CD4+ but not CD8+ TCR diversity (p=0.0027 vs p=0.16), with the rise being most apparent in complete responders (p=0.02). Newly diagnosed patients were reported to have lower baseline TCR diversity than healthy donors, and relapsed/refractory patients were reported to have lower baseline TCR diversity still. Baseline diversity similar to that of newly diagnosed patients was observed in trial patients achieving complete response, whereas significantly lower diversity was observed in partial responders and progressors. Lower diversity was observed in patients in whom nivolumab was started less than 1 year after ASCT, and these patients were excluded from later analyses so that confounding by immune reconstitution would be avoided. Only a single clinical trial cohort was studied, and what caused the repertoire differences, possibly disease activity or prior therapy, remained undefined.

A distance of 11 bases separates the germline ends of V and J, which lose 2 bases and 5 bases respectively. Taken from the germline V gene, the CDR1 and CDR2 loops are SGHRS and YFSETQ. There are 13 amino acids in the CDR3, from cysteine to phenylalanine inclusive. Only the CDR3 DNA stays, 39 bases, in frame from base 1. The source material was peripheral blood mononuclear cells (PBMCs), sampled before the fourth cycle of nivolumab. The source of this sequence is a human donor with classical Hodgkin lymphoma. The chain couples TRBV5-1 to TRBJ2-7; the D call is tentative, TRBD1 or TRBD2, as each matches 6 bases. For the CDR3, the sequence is CASSFGGGNEQYF. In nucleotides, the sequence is TGCGCCAGCAGCTTTGGAGGGGGGAACGAGCAGTACTTC.